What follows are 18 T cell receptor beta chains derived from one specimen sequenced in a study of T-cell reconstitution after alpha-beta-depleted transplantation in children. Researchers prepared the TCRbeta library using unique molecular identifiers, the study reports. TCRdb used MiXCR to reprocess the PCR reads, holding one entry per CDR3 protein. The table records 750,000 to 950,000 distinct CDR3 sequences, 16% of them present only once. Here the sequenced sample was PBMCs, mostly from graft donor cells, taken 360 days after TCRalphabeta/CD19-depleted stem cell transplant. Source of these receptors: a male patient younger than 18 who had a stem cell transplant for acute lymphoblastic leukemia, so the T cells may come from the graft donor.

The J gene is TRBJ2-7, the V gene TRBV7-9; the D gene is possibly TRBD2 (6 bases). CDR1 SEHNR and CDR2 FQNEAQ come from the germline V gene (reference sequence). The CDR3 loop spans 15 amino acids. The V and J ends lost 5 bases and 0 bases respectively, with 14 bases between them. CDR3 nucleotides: TGTGCCAGCAGCGACGGGGTAGCGGCCTCCTACGAGCAGTACTTC. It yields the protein CASSDGVAASYEQYF. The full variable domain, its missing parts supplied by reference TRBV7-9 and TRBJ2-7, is DTGVSQNPRHKITKRGQNVTFRCDPISEHNRLYWYRQTLGQGPEFLTYFQNEAQLEKSRLLSDRFSAERPKGSFSTLEIQRTEQGDSAMYLCASSDGVAASYEQYFGPGTRLTVT.

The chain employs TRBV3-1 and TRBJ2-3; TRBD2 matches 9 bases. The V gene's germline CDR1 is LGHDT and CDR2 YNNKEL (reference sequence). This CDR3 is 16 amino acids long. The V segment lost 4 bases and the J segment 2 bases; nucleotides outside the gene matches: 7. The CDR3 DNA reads TGTGCCAGCAGCCCGCGACTAGCGGAGACCACAGATACGCAGTATTTT. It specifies CASSPRLAETTDTQYF.

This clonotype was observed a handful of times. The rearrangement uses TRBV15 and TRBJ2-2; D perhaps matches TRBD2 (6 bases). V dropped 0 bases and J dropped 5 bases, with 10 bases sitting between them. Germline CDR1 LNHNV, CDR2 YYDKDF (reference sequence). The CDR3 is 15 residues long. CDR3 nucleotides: TGTGCCACCAGCAGAGATAGCGGACCTACCGGGGAGCTGTTTTTT. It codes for CATSRDSGPTGELFF.

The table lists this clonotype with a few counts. The CDR3 here is CASRTGFGNGYTF. The CDR3 DNA sequence: TGTGCCAGCAGGACAGGGTTCGGCAATGGCTACACCTTC. This rearrangement joins TRBV7-9 to TRBJ1-2, with 7 nucleotides matching TRBD1. Germline lookup yields CDR1 SEHNR and CDR2 FQNEAQ (reference sequence). Trimming at V came to 6 bases and at J to 6 bases, leaving 7 bases not matched to a gene. This CDR3 has 13 amino acids.

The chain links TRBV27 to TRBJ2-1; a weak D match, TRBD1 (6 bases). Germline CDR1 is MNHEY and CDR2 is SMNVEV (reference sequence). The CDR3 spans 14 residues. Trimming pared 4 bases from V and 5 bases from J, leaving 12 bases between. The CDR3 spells CASSYQGGHNEQFF. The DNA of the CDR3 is TGTGCCAGCAGTTATCAAGGGGGACACAATGAGCAGTTCTTC.

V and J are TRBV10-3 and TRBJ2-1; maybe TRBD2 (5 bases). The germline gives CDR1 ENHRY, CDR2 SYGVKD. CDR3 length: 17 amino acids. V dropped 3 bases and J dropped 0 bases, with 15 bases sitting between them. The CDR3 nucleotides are TGTGCCATCAGTGAAATATTGAGCGGAAGCTCCTACAATGAGCAGTTCTTC. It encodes CAISEILSGSSYNEQFF.

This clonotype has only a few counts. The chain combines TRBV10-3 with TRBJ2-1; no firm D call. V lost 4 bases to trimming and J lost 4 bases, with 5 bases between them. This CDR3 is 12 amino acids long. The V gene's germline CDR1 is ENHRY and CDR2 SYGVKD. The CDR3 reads CAISAQYNEQFF. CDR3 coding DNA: TGTGCCATCAGTGCACAGTACAATGAGCAGTTCTTC.

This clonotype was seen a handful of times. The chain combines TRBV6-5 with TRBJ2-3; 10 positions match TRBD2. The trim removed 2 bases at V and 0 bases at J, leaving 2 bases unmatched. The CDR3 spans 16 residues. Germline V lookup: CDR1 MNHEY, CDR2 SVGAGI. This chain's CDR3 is CASSYQTSGSTDTQYF. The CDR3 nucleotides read TGTGCCAGCAGTTACCAGACTAGCGGGAGCACAGATACGCAGTATTTT.

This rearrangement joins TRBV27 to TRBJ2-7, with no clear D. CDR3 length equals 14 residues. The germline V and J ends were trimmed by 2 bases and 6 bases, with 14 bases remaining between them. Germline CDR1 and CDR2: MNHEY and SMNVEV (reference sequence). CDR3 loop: CASSLGRLSAEQYF. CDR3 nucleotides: TGTGCCAGCAGTTTAGGTCGGCTTTCAGCCGAGCAGTACTTC.

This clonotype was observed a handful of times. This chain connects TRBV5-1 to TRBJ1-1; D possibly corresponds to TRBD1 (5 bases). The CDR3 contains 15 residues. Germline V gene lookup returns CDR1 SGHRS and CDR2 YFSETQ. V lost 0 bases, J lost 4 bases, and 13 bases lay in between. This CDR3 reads CASSLAGGGSTEAFF. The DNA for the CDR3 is TGCGCCAGCAGCTTGGCCGGGGGAGGAAGCACTGAAGCTTTCTTT.

Written as DNA, the CDR3 is TGTGCCAGCAGTTTATCTGGAGGGTTCCGGAGTTATGGCTACACCTTC. Translated: CASSLSGGFRSYGYTF. J is TRBJ1-2 and V is TRBV12-3 or TRBV12-4; D unresolved. The CDR3 has 16 amino acids. The V gene lost 2 bases and the J gene lost 5 bases, with 18 bases spanning the gap.

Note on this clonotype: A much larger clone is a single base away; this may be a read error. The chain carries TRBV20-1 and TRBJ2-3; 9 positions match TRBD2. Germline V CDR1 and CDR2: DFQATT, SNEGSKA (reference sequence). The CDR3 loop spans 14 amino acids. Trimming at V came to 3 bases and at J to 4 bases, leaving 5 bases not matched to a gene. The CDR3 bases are TGCAGTGCTAGGCGGGAGGGCCTCGCAGATACGCAGTATTTT. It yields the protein CSARREGLADTQYF.

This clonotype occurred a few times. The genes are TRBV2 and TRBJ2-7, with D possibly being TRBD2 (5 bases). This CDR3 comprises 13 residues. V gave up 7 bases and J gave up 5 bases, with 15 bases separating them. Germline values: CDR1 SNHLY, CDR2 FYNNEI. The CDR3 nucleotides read TGTGCCAGCAATTTAATAGCGACCCACGAGCAGTACTTC. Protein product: CASNLIATHEQYF.

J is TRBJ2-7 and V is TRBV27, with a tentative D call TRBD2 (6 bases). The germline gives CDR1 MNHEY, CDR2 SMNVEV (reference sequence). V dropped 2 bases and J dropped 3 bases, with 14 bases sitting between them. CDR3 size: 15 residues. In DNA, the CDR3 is TGTGCCAGCAGTTTACGGCGGACTATAGACTACGAGCAGTACTTC. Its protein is CASSLRRTIDYEQYF.

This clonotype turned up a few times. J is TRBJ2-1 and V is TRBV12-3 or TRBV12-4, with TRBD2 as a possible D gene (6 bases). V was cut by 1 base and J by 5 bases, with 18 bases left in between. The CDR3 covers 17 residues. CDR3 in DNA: TGTGCCAGCAGTTTAGTTCCGGGAGAGTTGAACGACAATGAGCAGTTCTTC. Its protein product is CASSLVPGELNDNEQFF.

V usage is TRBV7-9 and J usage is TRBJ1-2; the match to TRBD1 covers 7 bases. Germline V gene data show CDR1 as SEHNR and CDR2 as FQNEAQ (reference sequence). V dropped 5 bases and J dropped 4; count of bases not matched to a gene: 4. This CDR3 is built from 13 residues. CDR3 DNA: TGTGCCAGCAGCCAGACAGGGTTCTATGGCTACACCTTC. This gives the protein CASSQTGFYGYTF.

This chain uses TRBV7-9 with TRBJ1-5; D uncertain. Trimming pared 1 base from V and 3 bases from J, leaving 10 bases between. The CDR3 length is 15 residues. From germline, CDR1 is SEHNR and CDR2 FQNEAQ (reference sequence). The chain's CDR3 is CASSLGVGINQPQHF. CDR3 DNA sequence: TGTGCCAGCAGCTTAGGGGTGGGGATCAATCAGCCCCAGCATTTT.

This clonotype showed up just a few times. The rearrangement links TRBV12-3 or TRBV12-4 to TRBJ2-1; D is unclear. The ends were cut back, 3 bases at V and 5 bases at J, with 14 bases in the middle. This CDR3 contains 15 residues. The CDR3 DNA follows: TGTGCCAGCAGTTTGAAACTAAAGTGGCACAATGAGCAGTTCTTC. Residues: CASSLKLKWHNEQFF.